This TCR beta chain was identified during a study of T-cell reconstitution after alpha-beta-depleted transplantation in children. Per the germline V gene, CDR1 is SGHRS and CDR2 is YFSETQ. Trimming cost V 4 bases and J 0 bases; bases outside gene matches: 4. This CDR3 is 16 amino acids long. Unique molecular identifiers were used in preparing the TCRbeta library. TCRdb reprocessed the PCR reads via MiXCR and lists one record per CDR3 protein. The table shows about 830,000 distinct CDR3 sequences, with about 15% occurring only once. This clonotype was recorded a few times. Its antigen is unidentified. Overall study results and limits: About two months after transplant, alpha-beta T cells reportedly came from several hundred expanded graft clones.

The receptor was isolated from a male patient aged 5 to 17 who had a stem cell transplant for acute lymphoblastic leukemia, so the T cells may come from the graft donor. This specimen was PBMCs, mostly from graft donor cells, taken 360 days after TCRalphabeta/CD19-depleted stem cell transplant. J is TRBJ2-6 and V is TRBV5-1, with 7 bases aligning to TRBD1. CDR3 sequence: CASSDREVSGANVLTF. In nucleotides, the CDR3 is TGCGCCAGCAGCGACAGGGAAGTCTCTGGGGCCAACGTCCTGACTTTC.